The present T cell receptor (beta chain) was sequenced within a study of blood T cell repertoires in COVID-19. About the research overall: COVID-19 samples collected from the United States, Italy and Spain covered acute and convalescent phases. T cells, B-cell-depleted T cells, or PBMCs supplied cDNA or gDNA.

In the original analysis: The authors estimated nucleated cell counts from reference gene primer amplification. Generated by immunoSEQ multiplex PCR, the TCRdb table keeps only in-frame clones and is missing some. That table is the source of V, J and clone size, and D and trimming were worked out from the DNA. Of just over 90,000 clones in the sample, roughly 90% were seen once. Germline V gene sequence: CDR1 SNHLY, CDR2 FYNNEI. The V and J ends lost 4 bases and 5 bases respectively, with 8 bases between them. The CDR3 extends over 12 amino acids. Specimen: peripheral blood. V gene TRBV2 combines with J gene TRBJ2-5, with D unclear. This receptor was identified in a human donor with active COVID-19. The donor label of this sample is uncertain. CDR3 amino acids: CASSVLRETQYF. In nucleotides, the CDR3 is TGTGCCAGCAGTGTGCTGCGGGAGACCCAGTACTTC.